This T cell receptor beta chain was captured by sequencing in a study of blood T cell repertoires in COVID-19. Study as a whole: Researchers got acute and convalescent COVID-19 samples from the United States, Italy and Spain. T cells, B-cell-depleted T cells, or PBMCs provided the cDNA or gDNA that served as material.

Sequenced by immunoSEQ multiplex PCR; TCRdb stores in-frame clones only, minus some. This table has 130,000 to 150,000 clones, 80% to 85% appearing once. The CDR3 runs 15 residues. Germline V gene sequence: CDR1 LNHNV, CDR2 YYDKDF (reference sequence). V was pared by 0 bases and J by 10 bases, with 7 bases of the junction left unmatched. Which cohort a participant joined came from the clinical history participants gave. Sequenced input: PBMCs or T cells enriched from blood (not recorded which). This receptor was obtained from a woman between 50 and 59 years old who had been exposed to COVID-19. The rearrangement uses TRBV15 and TRBJ1-1; 11 bases match TRBD1. The CDR3 bases are TGTGCCACCAGCAGAGATTACAGGGACAGGGGGTCAGCTTTCTTT. Protein: CATSRDYRDRGSAFF.